This T cell receptor beta chain was sequenced in a study of OX40 agonist ivuxolimab in advanced cancers. Whole-study context: At about 82% male, the cohort had a mean age of about 60 years, ranging from 23 to 79. Eligibility admitted prior anti-PD-1, anti-PD-L1 or anti-CTLA-4 therapy; roughly 39% had some.

As concerns this clone: Its antigen is not identified.

Assay used: immunoSEQ multiplex PCR; TCRdb lists only in-frame clones, some missing. The data contain tens of thousands of clones, roughly nine tenths of them seen just once; the ten biggest clones take up around 1.8%. This CDR3 region has 15 residues. Germline-derived CDR1 and CDR2 are GTSNPN and SVGIG (reference sequence). Unmatched junction bases numbered 1, after V lost 1 base and J lost 0 bases. Study-wide findings and caveats: Some of the nonresponding patients also showed low levels of normalized T-cell clonal expansion.

Autoimmune disease history or systemic immunosuppression meant exclusion. Sequences were derived from CD4+ or CD8+ T cells sorted from blood, sampled in a trial of the OX40 agonist ivuxolimab. The origin of this receptor is an adult with an advanced solid tumor such as melanoma, head and neck, liver or kidney cancer. The chain is built from TRBV30 and TRBJ2-2; 8 positions agree with TRBD1. The CDR3 spells CAWSAQGANTGELFF. The CDR3 DNA reads as TGTGCCTGGAGTGCACAGGGGGCGAACACCGGGGAGCTGTTTTTT.